This TCR beta chain originates from a study of blood T cell repertoires in COVID-19. Study details: The samples span acute and convalescent COVID-19 from the United States, Italy and Spain. The cDNA or gDNA used as material had been derived from T cells, B-cell-depleted T cells, or PBMCs.

The CDR3 runs 11 residues. In germline, CDR1 is DFQATT, CDR2 SNEGSKA (reference sequence). Between the trimmed V and J ends, which lost 6 bases and 4 bases, there was a span of 7 bases. TCRdb's copy holds only in-frame clones and misses some; the assay was immunoSEQ multiplex PCR. The sample carries some 670,000 clones, approximately 90% recorded once. The source of this sequence is a woman younger than 30 with acute or convalescent COVID-19. This sequence joins TRBV20-1 and TRBJ2-1, with D uncertain. The specimen was peripheral blood. Here the CDR3 reads CSAPLYNEQFF. In DNA form, the CDR3 reads TGCAGTGCGCCTCTATACAATGAGCAGTTCTTC.